Below, 3 T cell receptor beta chains from the same sample are listed, as sequenced in a study of blood T cells in healthy people across ages. It was with a sample-barcoded 5' primer and a J-beta primer mix that a second PCR of roughly 7 to 12 cycles was run. TCRdb re-analysed the 5' RACE reads in MiXCR, keeping a single row per CDR3 protein. The data show over 1.5 million distinct CDR3 sequences, 40% to 55% seen once. The specimen was blood. These receptors were taken from a woman aged 40 to 55 in good health.

The chain recombines TRBV6-6 with TRBJ2-1; the D gene could be TRBD1 or TRBD2 (5 bases each). The J call is doubtful: the DNA matches TRBJ2-7 better. CDR1 MNHNY and CDR2 SVGAGI come from the germline V gene (reference sequence). This CDR3 is built from 13 residues. The DNA for the CDR3 is TGTGCCAGCAGTTACCAGGCAGGGACGGAGCAGTACTTC. Translated: CASSYQAGTEQYF.

V usage is TRBV6-5 and J usage is TRBJ1-2; D is unclear. Germline CDR1 MNHEY, CDR2 SVGAGI. Trimming took off 10 bases at V and 5 bases at J, with 14 bases between the two ends. The CDR3 contains 12 residues. The CDR3 nucleotides read TGTGCCACCTCTGGCGTGGGATATGGCTACACCTTC. Translated: CATSGVGYGYTF.

The gene calls are TRBV20-1 and TRBJ2-7; a weak D match, TRBD2 (6 bases). The germline CDR1 and CDR2 sequences are DFQATT and SNEGSKA (reference sequence). The CDR3 spans 14 residues. Trimming left V 6 bases short and J 3 bases short, with 18 bases between. The CDR3 protein is CSAQGAGTFYEQYF. The CDR3 nucleotides read TGCAGTGCCCAAGGAGCGGGTACGTTCTACGAGCAGTACTTC.